The 18 T cell receptor beta chains in this list originate from one sample, sequenced in a study of shared clonotypes between healthy human individuals. Libraries were prepared by immunoSEQ multiplex PCR; TCRdb keeps only in-frame clonotypes and omits some of them. The sample lists some 650,000 clones; about 96% were seen once. Material: naive CD4+ T cells sorted from blood. Described subset: CD45RA+ positively selected. The receptors were gathered from a woman aged 30 to 39 in good health.

The chain combines TRBV7-8 with TRBJ1-1; a possible D gene is TRBD1 (6 bases). CDR1 is SGHVS and CDR2 is FQNEAQ in the germline V gene. Trimming pared 5 bases from V and 0 bases from J, leaving 16 bases between. CDR3 size: 16 residues. The CDR3 reads CASSPWARGMNTEAFF. The CDR3 DNA is TGTGCCAGCAGCCCCTGGGCGAGGGGGATGAACACTGAAGCTTTCTTT.

The gene calls are TRBV18 and TRBJ1-1; 7 nucleotides align to TRBD1. This CDR3 is 13 amino acids long. Trimming cost V 6 bases and J 3 bases; bases outside gene matches: 4. Germline values: CDR1 KGHSH, CDR2 LQKENI. CDR3 protein: CASSATGDTEAFF. CDR3 bases: TGTGCCAGCTCGGCCACAGGGGACACTGAAGCTTTCTTT.

V is TRBV30 and J is TRBJ1-2; no reliable D call. Trimming cost V 0 bases and J 4 bases, with 9 bases left between them. Germline lookup yields CDR1 GTSNPN and CDR2 SVGIG (reference sequence). The CDR3 covers 13 residues. The CDR3 spells CAWSVSQVYGYTF. In DNA, the CDR3 is TGTGCCTGGAGTGTATCCCAGGTCTATGGCTACACCTTC.

The chain joins TRBV11-2 to TRBJ1-4; D gene ambiguous. The CDR3 contains 15 residues. Trimming removed 4 bases from V and 3 bases from J, with 12 bases in between. Germline CDR1 is SGHAT and CDR2 is FQNNGV. CDR3 region: CASSSTVGANEKLFF. The DNA for the CDR3 is TGTGCCAGCAGCTCTACGGTCGGGGCTAATGAAAAACTGTTTTTT.

The rearrangement links TRBV18 to TRBJ2-2, with a tentative D call TRBD2 (5 bases). The germline V gene has CDR1 KGHSH and CDR2 LQKENI. Trimming removed 5 bases from V and 5 bases from J, with 18 bases in between. The CDR3 has 16 amino acids. CDR3 nucleotides: TGTGCCAGCTCATCCGCATGGGGAGACTGGACCGGGGAGCTGTTTTTT. Its translation: CASSSAWGDWTGELFF. Using reference TRBV18 and TRBJ2-2 for the parts outside the CDR3, the full variable domain is NAGVMQNPRHLVRRRGQEARLRCSPMKGHSHVYWYRQLPEEGLKFMVYLQKENIIDESGMPKERFSAEFPKEGPSILRIQQVVRGDSAAYFCASSSAWGDWTGELFFGEGSRLTVL.

CDR3 nucleotides: TGCGCCAGCAGCGGAAGTAACACAGATACGCAGTATTTT. The encoded protein is CASSGSNTDTQYF. The genes are TRBV5-1 and TRBJ2-3, with D unresolved. Germline V gene lookup returns CDR1 SGHRS and CDR2 YFSETQ. Trimming left V 4 bases short and J 2 bases short, with 8 bases between. The CDR3 sequence is 13 residues long.

V usage is TRBV11-1 and J usage is TRBJ1-4, with a possible D match to TRBD1 (5 bases). V was clipped by 5 bases and J by 2 bases, with 15 bases between them. Germline CDR1 is SGHAT and CDR2 is FQDESV (reference sequence). CDR3 size: 16 residues. The CDR3, as DNA: TGTGCCAGCAGCCCAGGGCTGGCGGGGACTAATGAAAAACTGTTTTTT. Translation: CASSPGLAGTNEKLFF.

The genes are TRBV6-6 and TRBJ1-5; the D gene is possibly TRBD1 (5 bases). The CDR3 runs to 15 residues. The germline V and J ends were trimmed by 2 bases and 3 bases, with 11 bases remaining between them. CDR1 and CDR2 (germline): MNHNY, SVGAGI (reference sequence). CDR3 coding DNA: TGTGCCAGCAGTTACGACAGTACGCTCAATCAGCCCCAGCATTTT. It codes for CASSYDSTLNQPQHF.

The chain links TRBV5-1 to TRBJ2-7; D is ambiguous. The length of the CDR3 is 15 residues. Trimming took 0 bases from V and 3 from J, leaving 13 bases between them. The V gene's germline CDR1 is SGHRS and CDR2 YFSETQ. CDR3 amino acids: CASSLGSVLYYEQYF. CDR3 bases: TGCGCCAGCAGCTTGGGGTCAGTCTTATACTACGAGCAGTACTTC.

The chain links TRBV28 to TRBJ2-3; tentatively, D is TRBD1 (5 bases). The length of the CDR3 is 14 residues. The V gene's germline CDR1 is MDHEN and CDR2 SYDVKM. V was pared by 10 bases and J by 4 bases, with 18 bases between. The CDR3 protein is CATNRAGLADTQYF. In DNA form, the CDR3 reads TGTGCCACAAATCGGGCAGGGCTCGCAGATACGCAGTATTTT.

This clone appeared once. CDR3 protein: CASSQSGTSYEQYF. The CDR3 region has the DNA TGTGCCAGCAGTCAAAGCGGGACATCCTACGAGCAGTACTTC. V gene TRBV6-5 combines with J gene TRBJ2-7; D possibly corresponds to TRBD2 (7 bases). V gave up 5 bases and J gave up 1 base, with 12 bases separating them. CDR3 length: 14 amino acids. Germline CDR1 is MNHEY and CDR2 is SVGAGI.

This clone has only one observation. The chain links TRBV28 to TRBJ2-1; the match to TRBD2 covers 14 bases. J lost 2 bases, V lost 6 bases, and 6 bases had no gene match. Germline V gene data show CDR1 as MDHEN and CDR2 as SYDVKM. CDR3 length: 17 amino acids. The CDR3 reads CASSRGLAGAPYNEQFF. CDR3 coding DNA: TGTGCCAGCAGCCGGGGACTAGCGGGAGCCCCCTACAATGAGCAGTTCTTC.

V and J are TRBV11-2 and TRBJ2-3, with 10 bases fitting TRBD1. Germline trimming cut 2 bases from V and 3 bases from J; bases unmatched to any gene: 5. The CDR3 spans 16 residues. Germline values: CDR1 SGHAT, CDR2 FQNNGV. The CDR3 region is CASSLLRTGGTDTQYF. CDR3 sequence (DNA): TGTGCCAGCAGCTTATTAAGGACAGGGGGTACAGATACGCAGTATTTT.

The chain combines TRBV27 with TRBJ2-7; D is unclear. This CDR3 is 14 amino acids long. Trimming took 5 bases from V and 3 from J, leaving 14 bases between them. Germline CDR1 MNHEY, CDR2 SMNVEV (reference sequence). The CDR3 loop reads CASSPRAVIYEQYF. The CDR3 region has the DNA TGTGCCAGCAGTCCCCGAGCCGTAATCTACGAGCAGTACTTC.

The chain is built from TRBV6-1 and TRBJ2-1; the D gene is possibly TRBD2 (5 bases). There are 10 residues in the CDR3. Germline V gene sequence: CDR1 MNHNS, CDR2 SASEGT. V shed 5 bases and J shed 16 bases, with 12 bases lying between them. CDR3 nucleotides: TGTGCCAGCAGTTCTATGACTACCTTCTTC. Protein product: CASSSMTTFF.

In this sample, this clone turned up once. The chain carries TRBV11-2 and TRBJ1-3; no firm D call. The germline V gene encodes CDR1 SGHAT and CDR2 FQNNGV. V dropped 1 base and J dropped 0 bases, with 1 base sitting between them. The CDR3 loop spans 13 amino acids. The CDR3 region has the DNA TGTGCCAGCAGCTTAGCCTCTGGAAACACCATATATTTT. This gives the protein CASSLASGNTIYF.

The V and J genes are TRBV10-3 and TRBJ2-5; maybe TRBD1 (5 bases). Trimming took off 5 bases at V and 2 bases at J, with 6 bases between the two ends. This CDR3 is built from 12 residues. The germline V gene encodes CDR1 ENHRY and CDR2 SYGVKD. The CDR3 nucleotides read TGTGCCATCAGTAGACAGCAAGAGACCCAGTACTTC. Residues: CAISRQQETQYF.

The chain links TRBV15 to TRBJ2-2; D tentatively fits TRBD1 or TRBD2 (5 bases each). Germline-derived CDR1 and CDR2 are LNHNV and YYDKDF (reference sequence). The CDR3 runs to 14 residues. Trimming removed 4 bases from V and 8 bases from J, with 14 bases in between. DNA for the CDR3: TGTGCCACCAGCACGGGACGGATCCTTGGGGAGCTGTTTTTT. This encodes CATSTGRILGELFF.